These 18 T cell receptor beta chains share one sample of origin, sequenced in a study of shared clonotypes between healthy human individuals. Produced via immunoSEQ multiplex PCR; TCRdb's table is partial and in-frame only. The table has roughly 700,000 clones, around 72% seen once. Sequences were obtained from memory CD4+ T cells sorted from blood. Subset meaning: CD45RA-negative fraction. Receptors originate from a woman aged 30 to 39 in good health.

The chain recombines TRBV5-4 with TRBJ1-1; TRBD1 agrees at 10 bases. The V gene's germline CDR1 is SGHNT and CDR2 YYREEE (reference sequence). V dropped 3 bases and J dropped 9; count of bases not matched to a gene: 5. There are 13 residues in the CDR3. This CDR3 is CASSSSGQGKAFF. The CDR3 bases are TGTGCCAGCAGCTCCTCGGGACAGGGGAAAGCTTTCTTT.

The V call is TRBV2, the J call TRBJ1-2; D possibly corresponds to TRBD1 (5 bases). Trimming pared 6 bases from V and 7 bases from J, leaving 21 bases between. The germline V gene encodes CDR1 SNHLY and CDR2 FYNNEI. The CDR3 is 15 residues long. The CDR3 DNA reads TGTGCCAGCAGGCCGGGACTCGGGGCTACTTCTGGCTACACCTTC. Its protein is CASRPGLGATSGYTF.

V and J are TRBV19 and TRBJ1-5; D remains unclear. The CDR3 runs to 12 residues. Between the trimmed V and J ends, which lost 8 bases and 3 bases, there was a span of 8 bases. The V gene's germline CDR1 is LNHDA and CDR2 SQIVND (reference sequence). CDR3 region: CASRQPNQPQHF. CDR3 coding DNA: TGTGCCAGTCGGCAGCCCAATCAGCCCCAGCATTTT. Combining the CDR3 with reference TRBV19 and TRBJ1-5 gives the whole variable domain DGGITQSPKYLFRKEGQNVTLSCEQNLNHDAMYWYRQDPGQGLRLIYYSQIVNDFQKGDIAEGYSVSREKKESFPLTVTSAQKNPTAFYLCASRQPNQPQHFGDGTRLSIL.

CDR3 nucleotide sequence: TGTGCCAGCAGCTTATTTGGTGCTAGCGGGAGGGCCGGTGAGCAGTTCTTC. It encodes CASSLFGASGRAGEQFF. This chain joins TRBV7-6 and TRBJ2-1, with TRBD2 matching 12 bases. This CDR3 spans 17 amino acids. V lost 2 bases, J lost 9 bases, and 11 bases stayed unmatched. Per germline, CDR1 SGHVS and CDR2 FNYEAQ.

The CDR3 region is CASQTGAKNIQYF. CDR3 nucleotides: TGTGCCAGCCAGACAGGAGCCAAAAACATTCAGTACTTC. The chain is built from TRBV28 and TRBJ2-4; D is possibly TRBD1 (6 bases). Looked up from germline, CDR1 is MDHEN and CDR2 is SYDVKM. V gave up 8 bases and J gave up 0 bases, with 8 bases separating them. The CDR3 consists of 13 residues.

The chain employs TRBV30 and TRBJ1-4; 9 nucleotides line up with TRBD1. This CDR3 is 13 amino acids long. Germline CDR1 is GTSNPN and CDR2 is SVGIG (reference sequence). Trimming took 1 base from V and 6 from J; bases not matched to a gene: 0. In DNA, the CDR3 is TGTGCCTGGAGTGGGACAGGGGATGAAAAACTGTTTTTT. This codes for CAWSGTGDEKLFF. Supplemented by reference TRBV30 and TRBJ1-4, the full variable domain reads SQTIHQWPATLVQPVGSPLSLECTVEGTSNPNLYWYRQAAGRGLQLLFYSVGIGQISSEVPQNLSASRPQDRQFILSSKKLLLSDSGFYLCAWSGTGDEKLFFGSGTQLSVL.

The genes are TRBV7-8 and TRBJ2-3, with TRBD2 identical over 13 bases. The CDR3 spans 14 residues. CDR1 SGHVS and CDR2 FQNEAQ come from the germline V gene. J lost 1 base, V lost 11 bases, and 3 bases had no gene match. DNA of the CDR3: TGTGCCGGGGGACTAGCGGGACGCACAGATACGCAGTATTTT. It codes for CAGGLAGRTDTQYF.

The gene calls are TRBV4-1 and TRBJ2-1; 8 positions match TRBD2. Germline CDR1 is MGHRA and CDR2 is YSYEKL. The CDR3 is 15 amino acids. V was clipped by 1 base and J by 4 bases; unmatched bases: 3. The CDR3 here is CASSQVGTRYNEQFF. The DNA of the CDR3 is TGCGCCAGCAGCCAAGTCGGGACTAGATACAATGAGCAGTTCTTC.

The chain recombines TRBV5-4 with TRBJ2-7; 12 bases fit TRBD1. J was trimmed by 5 bases and V by 0 bases; bases with no gene match: 6. The CDR3 totals 16 residues. Germline V CDR1 and CDR2: SGHNT, YYREEE (reference sequence). CDR3 sequence (DNA): TGTGCCAGCAGCTTGGTTTTGGGACAGGGGGCTCACGAGCAGTACTTC. This codes for CASSLVLGQGAHEQYF.

This clone was detected only a few times. This chain links TRBV27 with TRBJ2-1; tentative D call: TRBD1 (6 bases). This CDR3 region has 14 residues. The germline CDR1 and CDR2 sequences are MNHEY and SMNVEV (reference sequence). V lost 2 bases to trimming and J lost 2 bases, with 7 bases between them. CDR3 amino acids: CASSLEGAYNEQFF. The CDR3 DNA reads as TGTGCCAGCAGTTTAGAGGGGGCCTACAATGAGCAGTTCTTC.

This clone was picked up many times. CDR3 DNA sequence: TGTGCCAGCAGTGTCGGTAGCCGTGCCACCGGGGAGCTGTTTTTT. It specifies CASSVGSRATGELFF. The chain is built from TRBV2 and TRBJ2-2; no reliable D call. V shed 4 bases and J shed 4 bases, with 13 bases lying between them. This CDR3 contains 15 residues. The germline V gene has CDR1 SNHLY and CDR2 FYNNEI.

The chain employs TRBV25-1 and TRBJ2-2; tentative D call: TRBD2 (5 bases). V lost 8 bases and J lost 2, with 15 bases in between. The CDR3 spans 15 residues. The germline gives CDR1 MGHDK, CDR2 SYGVNS. The CDR3 bases are TGTGCCAGCGCCGTGGGCGGGCTCAACACCGGGGAGCTGTTTTTT. Encoded protein: CASAVGGLNTGELFF.

V and J are TRBV11-3 and TRBJ2-7; 10 positions agree with TRBD2. The CDR3 spans 15 residues. Per germline, CDR1 SGHNT and CDR2 YENEEA. The junction had 7 bases not matched to a gene; V was cut back by 5 bases and J by 3 bases. Written as DNA, the CDR3 is TGTGCCAGCAGCCCCAGTAGCGGGAGGTTCTACGAGCAGTACTTC. Translation gives CASSPSSGRFYEQYF.

This clone has just a few counts. The CDR3 bases are TGTGCCAGCAGTTCCTCTAACTATGGCTACACCTTC. Protein product: CASSSSNYGYTF. The chain carries TRBV28 and TRBJ1-2; D unresolved. Trimming stripped 4 bases from V and 0 bases from J, with 3 bases between. In germline, CDR1 is MDHEN, CDR2 SYDVKM. CDR3 size: 12 residues.

The chain joins TRBV28 to TRBJ2-3; D assignment may be TRBD1 or TRBD2 (5 bases each). Trimming removed 7 bases at V and 0 bases at J, with 17 bases between. Germline CDR1 reads MDHEN; CDR2 reads SYDVKM. The CDR3 covers 16 residues. The CDR3 protein is CASTPPGQTSTDTQYF. The CDR3 DNA reads as TGTGCCAGCACTCCCCCGGGGCAAACTAGCACAGATACGCAGTATTTT.

This clone appeared once. The rearrangement joins TRBV5-1 to TRBJ2-1; D gene unclear. The CDR3 contains 12 residues. Per the germline V gene, CDR1 is SGHRS and CDR2 is YFSETQ. Trimming shortened V by 0 bases and J by 5 bases, and 3 bases separated the two germline ends. Here the CDR3 reads CASSLGHNEQFF. The CDR3 nucleotides read TGCGCCAGCAGCTTGGGACACAATGAGCAGTTCTTC.

On this clone itself: At the DNA level, this CDR3 is encoded by other sequences in the same sample as well. The V gene is TRBV5-1, the J gene TRBJ1-3, with D perhaps matching TRBD1 (5 bases). Germline CDR1 and CDR2: SGHRS and YFSETQ. The V and J ends lost 1 base and 4 bases respectively, with 9 bases between them. The CDR3 sequence is 14 residues long. CDR3 sequence reads: CASSLWGSGNTIYF. The CDR3 coding sequence is TGCGCCAGCAGCTTGTGGGGGTCCGGAAACACCATATATTTT.

The chain uses TRBV29-1 and TRBJ2-3, with D tentatively TRBD1 (6 bases). V was pared by 5 bases and J by 5 bases, with 11 bases between. The CDR3 has 12 residues. Germline-derived CDR1 and CDR2 are SQVTM and ANQGSEA. CDR3 amino acids: CSVSQGGDTQYF. CDR3 bases: TGCAGCGTTTCACAGGGTGGAGATACGCAGTATTTT.